This T cell receptor (beta chain) was recovered during a study of CD8+ T cells in alopecia areata. The authors extracted RNA and reverse transcribed it into cDNA as the sequencing template. Sequenced by immunoSEQ multiplex PCR; TCRdb stores in-frame clones only, minus some. The sample consists of roughly 150,000 clones, about 60% of them appearing once. Trimming pared 5 bases from V and 0 bases from J, leaving 11 bases between. CDR3 length equals 15 residues. Germline CDR1 is SEHNR and CDR2 is FQNEAQ (reference sequence). The chain recombines TRBV7-9 with TRBJ1-5, with D tentatively TRBD1 (6 bases). Sequenced here: CD4+ T cells sorted from blood, sampled at week 0. The TCR sequence derives from a human donor with alopecia areata. The DNA for the CDR3 is TGTGCCAGCAGCCTCGGACAGCATAGCAATCAGCCCCAGCATTTT. Translated, it gives CASSLGQHSNQPQHF.